This passage covers 20 T cell receptor beta chains from one sample sequenced in a study of shared clonotypes between healthy human individuals. Terminally differentiated effector memory CD45RA+ cells were excluded from the naive CD8 cells, which were CD45RO-negative and positively selected for CCR7. TCRdb's copy holds only in-frame clones and misses some; the assay was immunoSEQ multiplex PCR. The data contain about 1.9 million clones, around 93% of them singletons. What was sequenced was naive CD8+ T cells from PBMCs. The receptors were sampled from a man between 18 and 35 years old in good health. Some clones in this sample may be carry-over from other donors' samples.

The CDR3: CSVRGGADTEAFF. The DNA for the CDR3 is TGCAGCGTTCGTGGGGGGGCTGACACTGAAGCTTTCTTT. V is TRBV29-1 and J is TRBJ1-1, with a possible D match to TRBD1 (6 bases). Germline-derived CDR1 and CDR2 are SQVTM and ANQGSEA. With 5 bases removed from V and 3 bases from J, the gap between germline ends came to 13 bases. The CDR3 is 13 amino acids.

The chain has TRBV5-5 and TRBJ2-7, with TRBD2 as a possible D gene (5 bases). CDR3 length: 14 residues. CDR1 and CDR2 (germline): SGHKS, YYEKEE (reference sequence). Trimming stripped 7 bases from V and 1 base from J, with 15 bases between. The CDR3 nucleotides read TGTGCCAGCCAAGAGGACTTCCTATCCTACGAGCAGTACTTC. This sequence encodes CASQEDFLSYEQYF.

The CDR3 DNA is TGTGCCACCAGGGGAGGGAGCAGCGGTACCTACAATGAGCAGTTCTTC. Translated, it gives CATRGGSSGTYNEQFF. This chain uses TRBV15 with TRBJ2-1; TRBD2 agrees at 7 bases. The CDR3 spans 16 residues. Germline V gene lookup returns CDR1 LNHNV and CDR2 YYDKDF (reference sequence). V shed 6 bases and J 2 bases; nucleotides not matched to a gene: 10.

V and J are TRBV28 and TRBJ1-2, with 8 bases fitting TRBD1. The ends lost 5 bases at V and 14 bases at J; junction bases unmatched: 13. CDR1 and CDR2 (germline): MDHEN, SYDVKM. There are 13 residues in the CDR3. The CDR3: CASSPPSDRERTF. CDR3 coding DNA: TGTGCCAGCAGTCCCCCCTCGGACAGGGAACGAACCTTC.

The chain couples TRBV7-8 to TRBJ2-7; the match to TRBD1 covers 8 bases. Trimming removed 6 bases from V and 5 bases from J; junction bases left unmatched: 3. CDR3 size: 12 residues. CDR1 SGHVS and CDR2 FQNEAQ come from the germline V gene. The CDR3 DNA reads as TGTGCCAGCAGACAACAGGGGGACGAGCAGTACTTC. This encodes CASRQQGDEQYF.

In regard to this clone: Other DNA sequences in this sample translate to the same CDR3. This sequence joins TRBV28 and TRBJ2-4; 11 nucleotides agree with TRBD2. The CDR3 loop spans 14 amino acids. V lost 5 bases and J lost 6; bases outside the gene matches: 3. Germline V gives CDR1 MDHEN, CDR2 SYDVKM. The CDR3 region has the DNA TGTGCCAGCAGTCCAGGGACTAGCGGAAACATTCAGTACTTC. Protein product: CASSPGTSGNIQYF.

V usage is TRBV4-1 and J usage is TRBJ2-1, with 11 bases matching TRBD2. The germline CDR1 and CDR2 sequences are MGHRA and YSYEKL. Trimming took 3 bases from V and 8 from J; bases not matched to a gene: 12. CDR3 length equals 17 residues. This CDR3 reads CASSHALTSGVPHEQFF. In DNA form, the CDR3 reads TGCGCCAGCAGCCACGCCTTGACTAGCGGGGTCCCTCATGAGCAGTTCTTC.

The chain combines TRBV27 with TRBJ2-7, with D perhaps TRBD1 (6 bases). V lost 5 bases, J lost 0 bases, and 14 bases lay in between. CDR1 and CDR2 (germline): MNHEY, SMNVEV (reference sequence). The CDR3 has 15 amino acids. The CDR3 region has the DNA TGTGCCAGCAGTGGAAAAACGGACAGCTCCTACGAGCAGTACTTC. Protein: CASSGKTDSSYEQYF.

The V gene is TRBV30, the J gene TRBJ2-2; TRBD1 might be the D (6 bases). Trimming stripped 0 bases from V and 3 bases from J, with 8 bases between. CDR1 is GTSNPN and CDR2 is SVGIG in the germline V gene (reference sequence). CDR3 length: 14 amino acids. The CDR3 sequence is CAWSVRTDTGELFF. Written as DNA, the CDR3 is TGTGCCTGGAGTGTCCGGACAGACACCGGGGAGCTGTTTTTT. The complete variable domain, with remaining parts taken from reference TRBV30 and TRBJ2-2, reads SQTIHQWPATLVQPVGSPLSLECTVEGTSNPNLYWYRQAAGRGLQLLFYSVGIGQISSEVPQNLSASRPQDRQFILSSKKLLLSDSGFYLCAWSVRTDTGELFFGEGSRLTVL.

The V and J genes are TRBV6-5 and TRBJ1-1; TRBD1 might be the D (5 bases). This CDR3 is built from 12 residues. Trimming shortened V by 8 bases and J by 5 bases, and 12 bases separated the two germline ends. Germline V CDR1 and CDR2: MNHEY, SVGAGI. CDR3 sequence (DNA): TGTGCCAGCCGACTGGGGGGGACTGAAGCTTTCTTT. Amino acid sequence: CASRLGGTEAFF.

This chain connects TRBV28 to TRBJ2-3; D unresolved. The CDR3 is 15 residues long. Trimming took off 6 bases at V and 2 bases at J, with 15 bases between the two ends. Germline V gives CDR1 MDHEN, CDR2 SYDVKM. The CDR3 sequence: CASSPRAVYTDTQYF. For the CDR3, the DNA is TGTGCCAGCAGCCCCCGGGCGGTATACACAGATACGCAGTATTTT.

This clone was found once. The chain employs TRBV5-5 and TRBJ2-6; a weak D match, TRBD1 (6 bases). This CDR3 has 19 amino acids. Trimming removed 1 base from V and 0 bases from J, with 17 bases in between. Per germline, CDR1 SGHKS and CDR2 YYEKEE (reference sequence). In DNA, the CDR3 is TGTGCCAGCAGCTTGTTAGGACAGCAAGAAATCTCTGGGGCCAACGTCCTGACTTTC. This translates into CASSLLGQQEISGANVLTF.

The genes are TRBV16 and TRBJ2-7; D remains unclear. The V gene lost 9 bases and the J gene lost 2 bases, with 11 bases spanning the gap. The CDR3 length is 12 residues. Germline lookup yields CDR1 KGHSY and CDR2 FQNENV. This CDR3 is CARRTGPYEQYF. The CDR3 DNA reads as TGTGCCAGGAGGACCGGGCCCTACGAGCAGTACTTC.

The chain is built from TRBV4-2 and TRBJ2-7, with D possibly TRBD2 on 6 matching bases. Germline V gene sequence: CDR1 LGHNA, CDR2 YNFKEQ. V dropped 3 bases and J dropped 7 bases, with 10 bases sitting between them. This CDR3 is 12 amino acids long. The CDR3 coding sequence is TGTGCCAGCAGCCATTGGAGGGGAGAGCAGTACTTC. Its protein product is CASSHWRGEQYF.

V and J are TRBV2 and TRBJ1-2, with D hard to call. Trimming stripped 1 base from V and 3 bases from J, with 15 bases between. Germline CDR1 SNHLY, CDR2 FYNNEI. The CDR3 is made up of 16 amino acids. As DNA, the CDR3 is TGTGCCAGCAGTGAAGGGCGAGCGGCGCGGCACTATGGCTACACCTTC. Encoded protein: CASSEGRAARHYGYTF.

The J gene is TRBJ2-7, the V gene TRBV11-2; D uncertain. The germline V gene encodes CDR1 SGHAT and CDR2 FQNNGV. The CDR3 sequence is 15 residues long. V dropped 0 bases and J dropped 0 bases, with 9 bases sitting between them. CDR3 in amino acids: CASSLEDGLSYEQYF. As DNA, the CDR3 is TGTGCCAGCAGCTTAGAAGACGGGCTCTCCTACGAGCAGTACTTC.

The V gene is TRBV29-1, the J gene TRBJ2-7; the D gene is possibly TRBD1 (5 bases). Germline V gene sequence: CDR1 SQVTM, CDR2 ANQGSEA. This CDR3 spans 14 amino acids. The ends were cut back, 7 bases at V and 3 bases at J, with 19 bases in the middle. CDR3 bases: TGCAGCGCCATGGGTCAGGGATCAAGCTACGAGCAGTACTTC. Translation gives CSAMGQGSSYEQYF.

V gene TRBV6-1 combines with J gene TRBJ2-7; D is perhaps TRBD2 (6 bases). In germline, CDR1 is MNHNS, CDR2 SASEGT. V was pared by 5 bases and J by 3 bases, with 17 bases between. The CDR3 runs to 15 residues. DNA of the CDR3: TGTGCCAGCAGTCTGTCGGGGCTAGCGTACTACGAGCAGTACTTC. Amino acid sequence: CASSLSGLAYYEQYF.

The chain uses TRBV4-1 and TRBJ1-2; D possibly corresponds to TRBD1 (5 bases). V was pared by 1 base and J by 6 bases, with 15 bases between. This CDR3 has 15 residues. Germline V lookup: CDR1 MGHRA, CDR2 YSYEKL. CDR3 sequence (DNA): TGCGCCAGCAGCCAAGTCGTAAGGCAGGGCCATGGCTACACCTTC. It codes for CASSQVVRQGHGYTF.

The V gene is TRBV27, the J gene TRBJ2-7, with D tentatively TRBD1 (6 bases). The CDR3 runs 15 residues. The V end lost 6 bases, the J end lost 1 base, and 16 bases lay between the germline ends. The germline CDR1 and CDR2 sequences are MNHEY and SMNVEV (reference sequence). The CDR3 DNA follows: TGTGCCAGCAGACCAGTTGGGACACTATCCTACGAGCAGTACTTC. It translates to CASRPVGTLSYEQYF.